Listed below are T cell receptor beta chains from one sample, sequenced in a study of beta chain features in type 1 diabetes. Measured with immunoSEQ multiplex PCR; TCRdb has only the in-frame clones, and not every one. The table records about 260,000 clones, about 23% of them present only once. Sequenced material: naive CD4+ T cells from blood. The origin of the receptors is a woman aged 25 to 45 with type 1 diabetes. Both conserved end residues are part of each CDR3. The D gene is left open where the match is weak. Clone size is stated in some rows and not others, as once, few, many or a class when expanded.

clone size	V gene	D gene	J gene	CDR3 protein	CDR3 DNA
few	TRBV30	.	TRBJ1-2	CAWSRWREFLNYGYTF	TGTGCCTGGAGTAGATGGCGGGAATTCCTTAACTATGGCTACACCTTC
few	TRBV9	TRBD1	TRBJ2-7	CASSVGQGVYEQYF	TGTGCCAGCAGCGTGGGACAGGGAGTCTACGAGCAGTACTTC
.	TRBV18	TRBD1	TRBJ2-6	CASSPFELTGYSGANVLTF	TGTGCCAGCTCACCGTTCGAGCTGACAGGGTACTCTGGGGCCAACGTCCTGACTTTC
.	TRBV15	.	TRBJ2-7	CATSWSMREYSYEQYF	TGTGCCACCAGCTGGAGTATGCGGGAATACTCCTACGAGCAGTACTTC
.	TRBV10-3	.	TRBJ1-1	CAISIGQNQEAFF	TGTGCCATCAGTATCGGACAGAATCAAGAAGCTTTCTTT
.	TRBV11-2	.	TRBJ2-1	CASSPPRDEQFF	TGTGCCAGCAGCCCCCCCCGGGATGAGCAGTTCTTC
.	TRBV23-1	.	TRBJ2-1	CASSQGGKRWNEQFF	TGCGCCAGCAGTCAAGGCGGGAAAAGGTGGAATGAGCAGTTCTTC
few	TRBV19	.	TRBJ2-1	CATSLGQGSYNEQFF	TGTGCCACCTCCTTGGGGCAAGGCTCCTACAATGAGCAGTTCTTC
.	TRBV30	.	TRBJ1-5	CAWTQGGNQPQHF	TGTGCCTGGACCCAGGGTGGCAATCAGCCCCAGCATTTT
.	TRBV30	.	TRBJ2-3	CAWSAITDTQYF	TGTGCCTGGAGTGCCATCACAGATACGCAGTATTTT
.	TRBV29-1	.	TRBJ1-3	CSVEQRGASGNTIYF	TGCAGCGTTGAACAGCGGGGTGCTTCTGGAAACACCATATATTTT
few	TRBV7-9	TRBD1	TRBJ1-4	CASSFRDSDEKLFF	TGTGCCAGCAGCTTCCGGGACAGCGATGAAAAACTGTTTTTT
few	TRBV5-1	.	TRBJ2-7	CASSLGAAYEQYF	TGCGCCAGCAGCTTGGGGGCAGCCTACGAGCAGTACTTC
few	TRBV9	TRBD2	TRBJ2-3	CASSAPGLAGLRPDTQYF	TGTGCCAGCAGCGCGCCGGGACTAGCGGGACTCAGGCCAGATACGCAGTATTTT
.	TRBV4-1	TRBD1	TRBJ1-5	CASSQSRTGNQPQHF	TGCGCCAGCAGCCAGTCCCGGACAGGGAACCAGCCCCAGCATTTT
.	TRBV4-2	.	TRBJ1-1	CASSQPGKWDTEAFF	TGTGCCAGCAGCCAACCAGGGAAATGGGACACTGAAGCTTTCTTT
.	TRBV19	.	TRBJ1-4	CASSIDLAGDEKLFF	TGTGCCAGTAGTATAGATCTAGCAGGAGATGAAAAACTGTTTTTT
.	TRBV6-6	.	TRBJ1-5	CATNRQPNQPQHF	TGTGCCACCAACAGACAACCCAACCAGCCCCAGCATTTT
.	TRBV19	.	TRBJ1-5	CASSIPGRGRNQPQHF	TGTGCCAGTAGTATCCCCGGCAGGGGCCGCAATCAGCCCCAGCATTTT
.	TRBV30	.	TRBJ2-3	CAWSRDTQYF	TGTGCCTGGAGTCGGGATACGCAGTATTTT
.	TRBV5-6	.	TRBJ2-1	CASSPGQRNEQFF	TGTGCCAGCAGCCCCGGACAGCGGAATGAGCAGTTCTTC
once	TRBV5-4	TRBD2	TRBJ2-5	CASSPTSSGAVETQYF	TGTGCCAGCAGCCCCACATCCAGCGGGGCGGTAGAGACCCAGTACTTC
few	TRBV9	TRBD2	TRBJ2-1	CASSEIPGTSGYNEQFF	TGTGCCAGCAGCGAAATACCCGGGACTAGCGGTTACAATGAGCAGTTCTTC
.	TRBV5-1	.	TRBJ1-1	CASRIDTGTEAFF	TGCGCCAGCAGAATAGACACAGGGACCGAAGCTTTCTTT
.	TRBV4-1	.	TRBJ2-3	CASSPLSVDTQYF	TGCGCCAGCAGCCCGTTGAGCGTAGATACGCAGTATTTT
few	TRBV29-1	.	TRBJ1-1	CSVGRALNTEAFF	TGCAGCGTCGGCAGGGCCCTGAACACTGAAGCTTTCTTT
few	TRBV4-1	.	TRBJ2-1	CASRPGQNNYNEQFF	TGCGCCAGCAGACCCGGACAGAACAACTACAATGAGCAGTTCTTC
once	TRBV28	.	TRBJ2-2	CASSISGYTGELFF	TGTGCCAGCAGTATTTCAGGGTACACCGGGGAGCTGTTTTTT
.	TRBV11-2	TRBD1	TRBJ2-1	CASSLDRQGDNEQFF	TGTGCCAGCAGCTTAGATAGACAGGGCGACAATGAGCAGTTCTTC
.	TRBV28	TRBD1	TRBJ1-1	CASQQGAGSTEAFF	TGTGCCAGCCAACAGGGGGCGGGGAGCACTGAAGCTTTCTTT
.	TRBV10-3	TRBD2	TRBJ2-1	CAIRDSSGSYRNEQFF	TGTGCCATCAGGGACTCTAGCGGGAGCTATAGGAATGAGCAGTTCTTC
.	TRBV6-5	TRBD1	TRBJ1-1	CASSPGGTGNTEAFF	TGTGCCAGCAGTCCAGGTGGGACAGGGAACACTGAAGCTTTCTTT
few	TRBV6-4	TRBD1	TRBJ1-5	CASSEDRARQPQHF	TGTGCCAGCAGTGAAGACAGGGCCCGTCAGCCCCAGCATTTT
.	TRBV4-1	.	TRBJ1-5	CASSQLGGVQPQHF	TGCGCCAGCAGCCAACTAGGGGGGGTCCAGCCCCAGCATTTT
few	TRBV7-3	TRBD2	TRBJ2-1	CASGLAGAYNEQFF	TGTGCCAGCGGGTTAGCGGGAGCCTACAATGAGCAGTTCTTC
.	TRBV6-5	TRBD2	TRBJ2-1	CASRVSGRTGNEQFF	TGTGCCAGCAGGGTTAGCGGGAGAACCGGCAATGAGCAGTTCTTC
few	TRBV30	.	TRBJ2-1	CAWSVGVVNEQFF	TGTGCCTGGAGTGTAGGGGTGGTCAATGAGCAGTTCTTC
.	TRBV25-1	TRBD1	TRBJ1-1	CATRDRENTEAFF	TGTGCCACCCGAGACAGGGAGAACACTGAAGCTTTCTTT
few	TRBV30	TRBD2	TRBJ2-7	CAWSVLAGGLDEQYF	TGTGCCTGGAGTGTACTAGCGGGAGGGTTGGACGAGCAGTACTTC
.	TRBV29-1	.	TRBJ2-1	CSDLEREEQFF	TGCAGCGACCTGGAGAGGGAAGAGCAGTTCTTC
.	TRBV27	.	TRBJ2-3	CASSLTPRGVPKYF	TGTGCCAGCAGTTTAACTCCAAGGGGTGTTCCGAAGTATTTT
.	TRBV5-4	TRBD2	TRBJ2-3	CASRPASGSSTDTQYF	TGTGCCAGCAGACCCGCTAGCGGGAGCAGCACAGATACGCAGTATTTT
.	TRBV29-1	.	TRBJ2-4	CSVTGTKNIQYF	TGCAGCGTTACTGGGACAAAAAACATTCAGTACTTC
few	TRBV5-1	TRBD2	TRBJ2-5	CASSLALAGEETQYF	TGCGCCAGCAGCTTAGCTCTAGCGGGAGAAGAGACCCAGTACTTC
.	TRBV4-1	TRBD2	TRBJ2-2	CASSQGLAGGPGGELFF	TGCGCCAGCAGCCAAGGGCTAGCGGGAGGGCCAGGCGGGGAGCTGTTTTTT
few	TRBV5-6	.	TRBJ2-1	CASSLTVSEQFF	TGTGCCAGCAGCCTTACGGTTAGCGAGCAGTTCTTC
.	TRBV15	.	TRBJ1-4	CATSREGRRGEKLFF	TGTGCCACCAGCAGGGAGGGACGCCGAGGCGAAAAACTGTTTTTT
few	TRBV10-3	TRBD2	TRBJ2-1	CAISEASERGPRFF	TGTGCCATCAGTGAGGCTTCGGAGCGGGGACCGCGGTTCTTC
.	TRBV28	TRBD1	TRBJ2-3	CASSLGTDQGDTQYF	TGTGCCAGCAGCCTAGGGACAGACCAAGGGGATACGCAGTATTTT
few	TRBV19	.	TRBJ2-5	CASSNLATQYF	TGTGCCAGTAGCAATCTAGCGACCCAGTACTTC
.	TRBV27	.	TRBJ2-3	CASTRITGVADGTDTQYF	TGTGCCAGCACCCGCATCACAGGGGTAGCGGATGGCACAGATACGCAGTATTTT
.	TRBV25-1	.	TRBJ2-7	CASSYAASYEQYF	TGTGCCAGCAGTTACGCGGCCTCCTACGAGCAGTACTTC
.	TRBV9	TRBD2	TRBJ2-7	CASSVGSGSSEQYF	TGTGCCAGCAGCGTAGGAAGCGGGAGCTCCGAGCAGTACTTC